This is a list of T cell receptor beta chains from one sample in a study of cytomegalovirus exposure and HLA in healthy donors. Sequenced by immunoSEQ multiplex PCR; TCRdb stores in-frame clones only, minus some. The data contain roughly 200,000 clones, 70% to 85% of them singletons. Sequencing was carried out using PBMCs. The receptors derive from a woman aged 35 to 49 in good health and CMV-seronegative. Each CDR3 is given with its conserved first and last residue. A D gene is named only where the DNA matches it firmly. A row's size may be missing; if present it is once, few, many or a size class.

j_call d_call clone_size v_call cdr3_aa cdr3_nt
TRBJ1-4 - - TRBV4-1 CASSPSRGGEKLFF TGCGCCAGCAGCCCTAGTAGGGGGGGTGAAAAACTGTTTTTT
TRBJ1-1 TRBD1 - TRBV7-9 CASSLGWDRPSGEAFF TGTGCCAGCAGCTTAGGCTGGGACAGGCCCTCTGGTGAAGCTTTCTTT
TRBJ2-3 - - TRBV18 CASSGELSTDTQYF TGTGCCAGCTCAGGAGAGCTCAGCACAGATACGCAGTATTTT
TRBJ2-5 - - TRBV18 CASSPPSFQETQYF TGTGCCAGCTCACCCCCTAGCTTTCAAGAGACCCAGTACTTC
TRBJ2-3 TRBD2 - TRBV5-1 CASSYIAGGTTDTQYF TGCGCCAGCAGCTACATAGCGGGGGGAACCACAGATACGCAGTATTTT
TRBJ2-1 - - TRBV9 CASSVGVSSYNEQFF TGTGCCAGCAGCGTCGGGGTTAGCTCCTACAATGAGCAGTTCTTC
TRBJ2-1 TRBD2 - TRBV6-5 CASLKRGTGEQFF TGTGCCAGCCTAAAGCGGGGGACGGGTGAGCAGTTCTTC
TRBJ1-1 - few TRBV5-6 CASSLIEAEAFF TGTGCCAGCAGCTTGATCGAGGCTGAAGCTTTCTTT
TRBJ1-2 - - TRBV6-5 CASSYRQRAYGYTF TGTGCCAGCAGTTACAGGCAGAGAGCGTATGGCTACACCTTC
TRBJ2-5 - once TRBV5-6 CASSLDRRETQYF TGTGCCAGCAGCTTGGATAGGAGGGAGACCCAGTACTTC
TRBJ1-6 - - TRBV2 CASSALSDSAFSYNSPLHF TGTGCCAGCAGTGCCCTCTCCGACAGTGCCTTCTCCTATAATTCACCCCTCCACTTT
TRBJ1-5 - - TRBV7-2 CASSRETTSNQPQHF TGTGCCAGCAGCCGAGAGACAACAAGCAATCAGCCCCAGCATTTT
TRBJ1-5 TRBD1 - TRBV10-1 CASSESGQSNQPQHF TGCGCCAGCAGTGAGTCGGGACAGTCTAATCAGCCCCAGCATTTT
TRBJ1-4 TRBD1 - TRBV6-5 CASNRDSRTSEKLFF TGTGCCAGCAACCGGGACAGCAGGACTTCGGAAAAACTGTTTTTT
TRBJ2-3 - - TRBV4-3 CASSQGLPPDTQYF TGCGCCAGCAGCCAAGGGCTCCCCCCAGATACGCAGTATTTT
TRBJ1-1 - - TRBV19 CASSPAPTDYTEAFF TGTGCCAGTAGTCCAGCCCCGACAGACTACACTGAAGCTTTCTTT
TRBJ2-7 - - TRBV10-1 CASSDAGYEQYF TGCGCCAGCAGTGACGCAGGTTACGAGCAGTACTTC
TRBJ2-2 TRBD1 - TRBV9 CASSVIDRDTGELFF TGTGCCAGCAGCGTTATAGACAGGGACACCGGGGAGCTGTTTTTT
TRBJ1-5 - - TRBV9 CASSVGGGQPQHF TGTGCCAGCAGCGTGGGGGGAGGTCAGCCCCAGCATTTT
TRBJ2-1 TRBD2 - TRBV15 CATSRRTSGLYNEQFF TGTGCCACCAGCAGAAGGACTAGCGGACTTTACAATGAGCAGTTCTTC
TRBJ2-7 TRBD1 few TRBV6-5 CASSYTGTGGYEQYF TGTGCCAGCAGTTACACCGGGACAGGGGGCTACGAGCAGTACTTC
TRBJ1-2 - - TRBV9 CASSASGNGYTF TGTGCCAGCAGCGCGTCGGGAAATGGCTACACCTTC
TRBJ1-3 - - TRBV6-6 CASSGDRSGNTIYF TGTGCCAGCTCGGGGGATAGGTCTGGAAACACCATATATTTT
TRBJ2-2 - - TRBV19 CASRVVGGNTGELFF TGTGCCAGTAGGGTGGTAGGGGGAAACACCGGGGAGCTGTTTTTT
TRBJ2-3 TRBD1 few TRBV7-2 CASSLAGTGGADTQYF TGTGCCAGCAGCTTAGCCGGGACAGGGGGGGCAGATACGCAGTATTTT
TRBJ1-2 TRBD1 - TRBV5-1 CASSADGTVTTGYTF TGCGCCAGCAGCGCCGATGGGACAGTCACCACTGGCTACACCTTC
TRBJ1-5 - - TRBV6-5 CASSYSAVLSNQPQHF TGTGCCAGCAGTTACTCTGCAGTTCTCAGCAATCAGCCCCAGCATTTT
TRBJ1-4 - - TRBV15 CATQRDQVMSEKLFF TGTGCCACCCAAAGAGATCAGGTTATGAGTGAAAAACTGTTTTTT
TRBJ2-1 - - TRBV7-2 CASSKQGGNEQFF TGTGCCAGCAGCAAACAGGGTGGAAATGAGCAGTTCTTC
TRBJ2-3 TRBD1 - TRBV5-1 CASSSRDRGQDTQYF TGCGCCAGCAGCAGCCGGGACAGGGGTCAAGATACGCAGTATTTT
TRBJ1-6 - - TRBV7-3 CASSLNPGGNSPLHF TGTGCCAGCAGCTTAAACCCCGGGGGTAATTCACCCCTCCACTTT
TRBJ1-2 TRBD1 - TRBV7-9 CASSLIPYDRGPYYGYTF TGTGCCAGCAGCTTGATCCCCTACGACAGGGGGCCTTACTATGGCTACACCTTC
TRBJ2-7 TRBD1 - TRBV7-2 CASTRDRSSYEQYF TGTGCCAGCACCAGGGACAGGTCGTCCTACGAGCAGTACTTC
TRBJ2-7 TRBD2 - TRBV4-1 CASSFGTSGGYEQYF TGCGCCAGCAGCTTCGGGACTAGCGGGGGGTACGAGCAGTACTTC
TRBJ1-1 - few TRBV6-5 CASSYSGRHGTEAFF TGTGCCAGCAGTTACTCGGGCCGCCATGGCACTGAAGCTTTCTTT
TRBJ1-2 - - TRBV19 CASSSPGHRAFNYGYTF TGTGCCAGTAGTAGTCCGGGACACCGCGCCTTTAACTATGGCTACACCTTC
TRBJ1-2 - - TRBV6-6 CASSTQVRVSGYTF TGTGCCAGCAGTACACAGGTACGGGTCTCTGGCTACACCTTC
TRBJ2-3 TRBD2 once TRBV2 CASTVGGGAGAQYF TGTGCCAGCACGGTGGGCGGGGGGGCTGGTGCGCAGTATTTT
TRBJ2-5 TRBD2 - TRBV2 CASNQRGGLYTQYF TGTGCCAGCAACCAGCGGGGGGGCCTATATACCCAGTACTTC